The clone carrying this TCR beta chain was seen only a few times. These data belong to a study of regulatory T cells in long-lasting Graves disease. Germline CDR1 is MNHNS and CDR2 is SASEGT. The CDR3 is 14 amino acids. Trimming removed 6 bases from V and 0 bases from J, with 11 bases in between. Stated time point: persistent/refractory GD, antithyroid drugs over 5 years with positive TRAb. Scientists built the TCR library using RNA that was extracted from PBMCs. With iRepertoire HTBI primers and Arm-PCR of CDR3 regions, TCR beta libraries were built. TCRdb reprocessed the multiplex PCR reads via MiXCR and lists one record per CDR3 protein. The sample includes about 420,000 distinct CDR3 sequences, less than 25% of them seen just once.

The sequencing used peripheral blood mononuclear cells (PBMCs), collected when the disease was refractory, from a patient treated with antithyroid drugs. The chain has TRBV6-1 and TRBJ1-1; perhaps TRBD1 as D (5 bases). The sequence was obtained from a female donor with Graves disease. The CDR3 bases are TGTGCCAGCAGGGCGGGACCGCTGAACACTGAAGCTTTCTTT. Its translation: CASRAGPLNTEAFF.